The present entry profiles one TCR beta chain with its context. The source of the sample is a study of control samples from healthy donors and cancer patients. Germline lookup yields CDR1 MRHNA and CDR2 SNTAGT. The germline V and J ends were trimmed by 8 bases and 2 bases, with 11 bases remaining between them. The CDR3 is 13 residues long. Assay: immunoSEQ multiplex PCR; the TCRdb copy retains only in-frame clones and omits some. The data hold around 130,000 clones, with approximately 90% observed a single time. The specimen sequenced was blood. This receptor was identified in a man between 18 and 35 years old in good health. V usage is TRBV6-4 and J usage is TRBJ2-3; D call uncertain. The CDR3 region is CASQTRYTDTQYF. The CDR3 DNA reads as TGTGCCAGCCAAACAAGATACACAGATACGCAGTATTTT.